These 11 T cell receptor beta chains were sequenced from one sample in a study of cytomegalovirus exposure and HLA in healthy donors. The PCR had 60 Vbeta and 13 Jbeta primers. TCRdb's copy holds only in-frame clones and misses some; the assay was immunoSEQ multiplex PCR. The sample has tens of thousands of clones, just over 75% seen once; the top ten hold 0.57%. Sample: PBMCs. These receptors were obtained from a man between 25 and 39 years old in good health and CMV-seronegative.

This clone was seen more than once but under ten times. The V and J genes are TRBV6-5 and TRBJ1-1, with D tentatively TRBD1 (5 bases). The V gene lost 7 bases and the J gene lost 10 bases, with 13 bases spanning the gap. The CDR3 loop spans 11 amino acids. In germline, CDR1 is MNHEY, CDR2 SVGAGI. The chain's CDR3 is CASKRQFVAFF. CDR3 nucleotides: TGTGCCAGCAAAAGACAGTTTGTAGCTTTCTTT.

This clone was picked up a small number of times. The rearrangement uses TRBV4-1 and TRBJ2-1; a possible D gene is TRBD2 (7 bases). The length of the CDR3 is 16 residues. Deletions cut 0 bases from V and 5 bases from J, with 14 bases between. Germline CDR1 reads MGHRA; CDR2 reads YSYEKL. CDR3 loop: CASSQEAAGADNEQFF. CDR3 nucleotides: TGCGCCAGCAGCCAAGAAGCCGCGGGGGCCGACAATGAGCAGTTCTTC.

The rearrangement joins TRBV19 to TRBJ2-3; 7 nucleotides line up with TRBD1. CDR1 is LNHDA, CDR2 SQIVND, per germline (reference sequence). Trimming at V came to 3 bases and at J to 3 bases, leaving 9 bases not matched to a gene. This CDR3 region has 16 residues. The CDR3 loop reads CASSISRQGVTDTQYF. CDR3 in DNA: TGTGCCAGTAGTATTTCGCGGCAGGGGGTGACAGATACGCAGTATTTT.

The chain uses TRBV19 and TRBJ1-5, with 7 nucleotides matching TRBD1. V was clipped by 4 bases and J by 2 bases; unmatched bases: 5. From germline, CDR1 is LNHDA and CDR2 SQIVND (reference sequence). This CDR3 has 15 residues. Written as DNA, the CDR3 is TGTGCCAGTAGTACAGGGGGGCGCGGCAATCAGCCCCAGCATTTT. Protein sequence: CASSTGGRGNQPQHF. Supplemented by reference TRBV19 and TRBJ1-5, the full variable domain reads DGGITQSPKYLFRKEGQNVTLSCEQNLNHDAMYWYRQDPGQGLRLIYYSQIVNDFQKGDIAEGYSVSREKKESFPLTVTSAQKNPTAFYLCASSTGGRGNQPQHFGDGTRLSIL.

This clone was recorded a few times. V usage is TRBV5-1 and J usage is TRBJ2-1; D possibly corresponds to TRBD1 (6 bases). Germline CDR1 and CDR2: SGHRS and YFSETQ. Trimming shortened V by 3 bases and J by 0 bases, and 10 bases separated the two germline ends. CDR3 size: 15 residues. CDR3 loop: CASSWGLASYNEQFF. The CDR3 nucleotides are TGCGCCAGCAGCTGGGGGCTTGCCTCCTACAATGAGCAGTTCTTC.

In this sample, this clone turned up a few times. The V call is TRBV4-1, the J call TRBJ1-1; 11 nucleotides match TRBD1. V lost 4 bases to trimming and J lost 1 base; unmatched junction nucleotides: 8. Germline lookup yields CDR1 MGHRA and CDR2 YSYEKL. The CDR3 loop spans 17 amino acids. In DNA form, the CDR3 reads TGCGCCAGCAGCCGTGGGACAGGGGGTGGTTCGAACACTGAAGCTTTCTTT. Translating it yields CASSRGTGGGSNTEAFF.

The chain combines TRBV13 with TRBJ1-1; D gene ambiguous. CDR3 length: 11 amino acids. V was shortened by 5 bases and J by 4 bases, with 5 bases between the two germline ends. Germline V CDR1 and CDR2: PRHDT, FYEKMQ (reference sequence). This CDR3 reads CASSVGTEAFF. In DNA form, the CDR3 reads TGTGCCAGCAGCGTCGGCACTGAAGCTTTCTTT.

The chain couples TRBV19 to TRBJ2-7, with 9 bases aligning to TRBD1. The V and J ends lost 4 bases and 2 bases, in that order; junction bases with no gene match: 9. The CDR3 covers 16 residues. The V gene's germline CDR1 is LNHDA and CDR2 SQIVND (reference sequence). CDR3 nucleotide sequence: TGTGCCAGTAGTAGGACCAGAGACAGGGGGGCCTACGAGCAGTACTTC. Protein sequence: CASSRTRDRGAYEQYF.

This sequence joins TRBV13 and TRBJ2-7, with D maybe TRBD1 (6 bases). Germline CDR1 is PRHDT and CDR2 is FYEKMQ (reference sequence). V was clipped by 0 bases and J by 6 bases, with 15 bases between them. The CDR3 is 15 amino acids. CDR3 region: CASSLGTGSSLEQYV. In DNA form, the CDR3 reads TGTGCCAGCAGCTTAGGTACAGGGTCCTCCCTCGAGCAGTACGTC.

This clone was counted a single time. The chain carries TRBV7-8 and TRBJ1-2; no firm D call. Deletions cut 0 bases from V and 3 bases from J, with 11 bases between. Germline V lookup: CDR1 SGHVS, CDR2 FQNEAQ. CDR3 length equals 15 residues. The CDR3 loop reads CASSLATGSYYGYTF. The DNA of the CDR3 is TGTGCCAGCAGCTTAGCGACTGGATCGTACTATGGCTACACCTTC.

CDR3: CASSIVHTKGETQYF. The CDR3 nucleotides read TGTGCCAGTAGTATAGTCCACACAAAGGGGGAGACCCAGTACTTC. The chain joins TRBV19 to TRBJ2-5; perhaps TRBD1 as D (5 bases). CDR1 and CDR2 from the germline V gene are LNHDA and SQIVND (reference sequence). V shed 1 base and J shed 5 bases, with 14 bases lying between them. The CDR3 loop spans 15 amino acids. The whole variable domain, remainder taken from reference TRBV19 and TRBJ2-5, is DGGITQSPKYLFRKEGQNVTLSCEQNLNHDAMYWYRQDPGQGLRLIYYSQIVNDFQKGDIAEGYSVSREKKESFPLTVTSAQKNPTAFYLCASSIVHTKGETQYFGPGTRLLVL.